Included here is one T cell receptor beta chain sequence, with context. Trimming pared 7 bases from V and 7 bases from J, leaving 14 bases between. This CDR3 is 12 amino acids long. Germline V CDR1 and CDR2: SNHLY, FYNNEI. TEMRA cells were FACS-enriched, and CD8+ and CD4+ T cells were isolated negatively. When the RNA was reverse transcribed, random hexamers were used with an input of roughly 0.45 to 1 ug. It was immunoSEQ multiplex PCR that amplified TCR beta CDR3 across 54 Vbeta and 13 Jbeta. TCRdb used MiXCR to reprocess the immunoSEQ multiplex PCR reads, holding one entry per CDR3 protein. The sample consists of fewer than 200,000 distinct CDR3 sequences, approximately 95% of them appearing once. These data originate in a study of CD8 T cells in Susac syndrome.

This sequence joins TRBV2 and TRBJ2-7; TRBD1 is a possible D gene (6 bases). Sequenced input: CD4+ T cells from PBMCs. The receptor was derived from a human donor in good health. The CDR3 sequence: CASTRGNGEQYF. The CDR3 bases are TGTGCCAGCACCAGGGGAAATGGGGAGCAGTACTTC.